Shown below are 9 T cell receptor beta chains from a single sample sequenced in a study of regulatory T cells in long-lasting Graves disease. Time point defined: newly diagnosed GD, antithyroid drugs for less than 3 months. RNA isolated from PBMCs was used to make the TCR library. Building of the TCR beta libraries involved iRepertoire HTBI primers and Arm-PCR of CDR3 regions. TCRdb ran MiXCR on the multiplex PCR reads and lists one entry per CDR3 protein. The top ten hold 7.8% of the sample, which has around 420,000 distinct CDR3 sequences, 15% seen once. These same records also appear under a second study, on T cells in Graves' hyperthyroidism and ophthalmopathy.

The sample here was peripheral blood mononuclear cells (PBMCs), taken at new diagnosis, from a patient treated with antithyroid drugs. The receptor source for this set is a woman aged 40 to 50 with Graves disease.

The rearrangement links TRBV6-1 to TRBJ2-1; D could derive from TRBD1 or TRBD2 (5 bases each). Looked up from germline, CDR1 is MNHNS and CDR2 is SASEGT. The CDR3 has 16 amino acids. The germline V and J ends were trimmed by 3 bases and 6 bases, with 18 bases remaining between them. Here the CDR3 DNA reads TGTGCCAGCAGTGACGGTCCGGGGCTGGCTCTCAATGAGCAGTTCTTC. Its protein is CASSDGPGLALNEQFF.

At least ten counts were recorded for this clonotype. This chain links TRBV7-8 with TRBJ1-1; 8 nucleotides agree with TRBD1. J was trimmed by 2 bases and V by 1 base; bases with no gene match: 6. Germline-derived CDR1 and CDR2 are SGHVS and FQNEAQ. The CDR3 runs to 16 residues. The CDR3 region has the DNA TGTGCCAGCAGCTTAGGTAGAGGACAGGGAAACACTGAAGCTTTCTTT. Its protein product is CASSLGRGQGNTEAFF.

This clonotype was counted at least ten times. The V and J genes are TRBV24-1 and TRBJ1-1; TRBD1 matches 7 bases. Trimming removed 4 bases from V and 10 bases from J; junction bases left unmatched: 8. Looked up from germline, CDR1 is KGHDR and CDR2 is SFDVKD. There are 13 residues in the CDR3. The CDR3 spells CATSEDYRGGAFF. The CDR3 DNA sequence: TGTGCCACCAGTGAGGATTACAGGGGAGGAGCTTTCTTT.

V is TRBV19 and J is TRBJ1-3; D is undetermined. Germline CDR1 LNHDA, CDR2 SQIVND (reference sequence). The V gene lost 5 bases and the J gene lost 0 bases, with 11 bases spanning the gap. The CDR3 is 15 amino acids. The CDR3 nucleotides read TGTGCCAGTAGTCCAACAGCCTACTCTGGAAACACCATATATTTT. Translation gives CASSPTAYSGNTIYF.

This clonotype turned up a few times. The chain couples TRBV4-1 to TRBJ1-3; no definite D call. Germline V gene sequence: CDR1 MGHRA, CDR2 YSYEKL. V was clipped by 0 bases and J by 3 bases, with 9 bases between them. There are 15 residues in the CDR3. CDR3 amino acids: CASSQDRTSGNTIYF. The CDR3 DNA reads as TGCGCCAGCAGCCAAGACCGAACAAGTGGAAACACCATATATTTT.

This chain connects TRBV4-2 to TRBJ2-6; 7 nucleotides agree with TRBD1. Germline CDR1 reads LGHNA; CDR2 reads YNFKEQ. CDR3 length: 19 residues. J lost 0 bases, V lost 0 bases, and 8 bases had no gene match. CDR3 residues: CASSQDNRDSYSGANVLTF. CDR3 bases: TGTGCCAGCAGCCAAGATAATAGGGACAGTTACTCTGGGGCCAACGTCCTGACTTTC.

This clonotype was seen many times. The chain employs TRBV12-3 or TRBV12-4 and TRBJ2-1; 8 bases agree with TRBD2. The CDR3 covers 13 residues. Unmatched junction bases numbered 1, after V lost 6 bases and J lost 3 bases. The CDR3 loop reads CASSTSGYNEQFF. The CDR3 DNA reads as TGTGCCAGCAGCACTAGCGGCTACAATGAGCAGTTCTTC.

This clonotype was recorded at least ten times. V usage is TRBV28 and J usage is TRBJ2-7, with D perhaps matching TRBD1 (6 bases). The V end lost 6 bases, the J end lost 1 base, and 13 bases lay between the germline ends. The length of the CDR3 is 14 residues. CDR1 MDHEN and CDR2 SYDVKM come from the germline V gene. The CDR3 DNA sequence: TGTGCCAGCAGATCCGGGACACGATCCTACGAGCAGTACTTC. Protein sequence: CASRSGTRSYEQYF.

With respect to this clonotype: Given a much more abundant clone one base away, this may be a read error. The rearrangement joins TRBV28 to TRBJ2-7; D is perhaps TRBD2 (5 bases). In germline, CDR1 is MDHEN, CDR2 SYDVKM. The V end was cut by 8 bases, the J end by 7 bases, with 21 bases between. The CDR3 is 14 residues long. CDR3 amino acids: CASRRPAARNEQYF. CDR3 nucleotide sequence: TGTGCCAGCCGGAGGCCGGCAGCTAGAAATGAGCAGTACTTC. The full variable domain, its missing parts supplied by reference TRBV28 and TRBJ2-7, is DVKVTQSSRYLVKRTGEKVFLECVQDMDHENMFWYRQDPGLGLRLIYFSYDVKMKEKGDIPEGYSVSREKKERFSLILESASTNQTSMYLCASRRPAARNEQYFGPGTRLTVT.